The 11 T cell receptor beta chains presented below share a single source sample, sequenced in a study of human T cells and chemical hapten exposure. One entry per CDR3 protein, called by TCRdb with MiXCR from the RACE reads. The table lists about 73,000 distinct CDR3 sequences, 6.5% to 10% of them singletons, with around 3% in the top ten. The time point is: patch test 2, 6 weeks after DPC sensitization. Stated treatment: therapeutic diphenylcyclopropenone sensitization with weekly scalp DPC. The input for sequencing was whole blood, taken in connection with sensitization to the hapten diphenylcyclopropenone (DPC). The receptors were sampled from a woman aged 45-59 years with alopecia areata. Some clones in this sample may be carry-over from other donors' samples.

There are a few counts of this clonotype. The chain carries TRBV3-1 and TRBJ1-6; TRBD1 matches at 10 bases. CDR3 length: 16 amino acids. The V gene's germline CDR1 is LGHDT and CDR2 YNNKEL (reference sequence). V dropped 4 bases and J dropped 10; count of bases not matched to a gene: 10. The DNA for the CDR3 is TGTGCCAGCAGCCCGCGACAGGGGGCGTTAAGGTCACCCCTCCACTTT. Translation: CASSPRQGALRSPLHF.

The CDR3: CASSLSGANTEAFF. In DNA form, the CDR3 reads TGTGCCAGCAGTTTATCGGGAGCGAACACTGAAGCTTTCTTT. This chain joins TRBV28 and TRBJ1-1; D not certain. The germline gives CDR1 MDHEN, CDR2 SYDVKM. The V gene lost 1 base and the J gene lost 1 base, with 7 bases spanning the gap. The CDR3 contains 14 residues.

The chain combines TRBV7-2 with TRBJ2-3; D might be TRBD1 (6 bases). V lost 5 bases to trimming and J lost 2 bases, with 20 bases between them. Per germline, CDR1 SGHTA and CDR2 FQGNSA. The CDR3 consists of 17 residues. The CDR3 nucleotides are TGTGCCAGCAGCCCGGGGTACGGCAGGGGATCCACAGATACGCAGTATTTT. It translates to CASSPGYGRGSTDTQYF.

The rearrangement links TRBV29-1 to TRBJ1-1; no firm D call. The CDR3 loop spans 14 amino acids. V lost 8 bases and J 1 base, leaving 17 bases between the germline ends. Germline V CDR1 and CDR2: SQVTM, ANQGSEA. Here the CDR3 reads CSFGSRLRNTEAFF. The CDR3 nucleotides read TGCAGCTTTGGGAGTAGGCTCAGGAACACTGAAGCTTTCTTT. Full variable domain (rest looked up from reference TRBV29-1 and TRBJ1-1): SAVISQKPSRDICQRGTSLTIQCQVDSQVTMMFWYRQQPGQSLTLIATANQGSEATYESGFVIDKFPISRPNLTFSTLTVSNMSPEDSSIYLCSFGSRLRNTEAFFGQGTRLTVV.

This clonotype has a count of ten or more. The J gene is TRBJ2-5, the V gene TRBV10-3, with 7 positions matching TRBD1. CDR3 length: 15 residues. In germline, CDR1 is ENHRY, CDR2 SYGVKD. The V gene end was trimmed by 3 bases and the J gene end by 1 base; junction bases not matched to a gene: 5. The CDR3 DNA reads as TGTGCCATCAGTGACCTTGGACAGGCCCAAGAGACCCAGTACTTC. Translated: CAISDLGQAQETQYF.

This clonotype was picked up a small number of times. The chain employs TRBV5-1 and TRBJ1-1; D remains unclear. Trimming took 2 bases from V and 7 from J, leaving 12 bases between them. The CDR3 spans 13 residues. Germline V gives CDR1 SGHRS, CDR2 YFSETQ. The CDR3 protein is CASSLDDGIEAFF. The DNA of the CDR3 is TGCGCCAGCAGCTTAGATGACGGGATTGAAGCTTTCTTT.

This chain uses TRBV3-1 with TRBJ1-3; D perhaps matches TRBD1 (6 bases). Germline loops: CDR1 LGHDT, CDR2 YNNKEL (reference sequence). The CDR3 spans 16 residues. The V gene lost 5 bases and the J gene lost 0 bases, with 14 bases spanning the gap. The CDR3 DNA sequence: TGTGCCAGCAGCGCCTCACAGGGATTCTCTGGAAACACCATATATTTT. Translation gives CASSASQGFSGNTIYF.

A few counts support this clonotype. Here the CDR3 DNA reads TGCAGCGTTGGCCATATCACTGAAGCTTTCTTT. It is translated as CSVGHITEAFF. The rearrangement joins TRBV29-1 to TRBJ1-1; the D is unclear. Germline V gives CDR1 SQVTM, CDR2 ANQGSEA. This CDR3 is built from 11 residues. The V end was cut by 4 bases, the J end by 4 bases, with 7 bases between.

CDR3 DNA: TGTGCCAGCAGTTACCTTTCTAGCGGGAACCCCCGAGGGGTGTTTTTT. Amino acid sequence: CASSYLSSGNPRGVFF. This sequence joins TRBV6-2 or TRBV6-3 and TRBJ2-2; 9 nucleotides match TRBD2. This CDR3 is 16 amino acids long. The germline V gene has CDR1 MNHEY and CDR2 SVGEGT. V shed 2 bases, J shed 15 bases, and the junction held 16 bases outside the gene matches.

Comment on this clonotype: With a much larger clone just one base away, this may be a read error. It is likely a read error, because the conserved phenylalanine at the end of the CDR3 is missing. The chain combines TRBV28 with TRBJ2-3; possible D gene TRBD1, 6 bases. Germline values: CDR1 MDHEN, CDR2 SYDVKM. The CDR3 loop spans 15 amino acids. V was clipped by 6 bases and J by 4 bases, with 17 bases between them. The CDR3, as DNA: TGTGCCAGCAGCCCCCAGGGGATGGTGTCAGATACGCAGTATTAT. This translates into CASSPQGMVSDTQYY.

This clonotype was detected only a few times. The chain combines TRBV5-4 with TRBJ2-7; weak D call: TRBD2 (5 bases). Trimming stripped 0 bases from V and 4 bases from J, with 8 bases between. Germline CDR1 reads SGHNT; CDR2 reads YYREEE (reference sequence). The CDR3 sequence is 13 residues long. DNA for the CDR3: TGTGCCAGCAGCTTGGATCCGGGATACGAGCAGTACTTC. This translates into CASSLDPGYEQYF.